A single sample gave rise to the 5 T cell receptor beta chains below, sequenced in a study of type 1 regulatory T cells. TCRdb analysed the reads with MiXCR anew, one entry per CDR3 protein. The profile covers about 100,000 distinct CDR3 sequences, with roughly 30% appearing a single time and about 2.4% taken by the ten largest. The sequencing input was CD4+ T cells, either the whole sample or a sorted fraction (not recorded which). These receptors all stem from a human donor in good health.

The rearrangement links TRBV14 to TRBJ2-1, with TRBD2 matching over 9 bases. Trimming at V came to 4 bases and at J to 0 bases, leaving 1 base not matched to a gene. The germline V gene encodes CDR1 SGHDN and CDR2 FVKESK. The CDR3 extends over 15 amino acids. The chain's CDR3 is CASSLAGASYNEQFF. CDR3 coding DNA: TGTGCCAGCAGCCTAGCGGGAGCCTCCTACAATGAGCAGTTCTTC. Looking up the rest from reference TRBV14 and TRBJ2-1 gives the full variable domain: EAGVTQFPSHSVIEKGQTVTLRCDPISGHDNLYWYRRVMGKEIKFLLHFVKESKQDESGMPNNRFLAERTGGTYSTLKVQPAELEDSGVYFCASSLAGASYNEQFFGPGTRLTVL.

This rearrangement joins TRBV29-1 to TRBJ2-2; possible D gene TRBD2, 5 bases. V was shortened by 4 bases and J by 6 bases, with 12 bases between the two germline ends. This CDR3 is 13 amino acids long. Germline CDR1 and CDR2: SQVTM and ANQGSEA. The CDR3 loop reads CSVVLGDPGELFF. The CDR3 nucleotides are TGCAGCGTTGTTCTCGGGGATCCCGGGGAGCTGTTTTTT.

The rearrangement uses TRBV28 and TRBJ1-5; D call uncertain. V shed 5 bases and J shed 1 base, with 18 bases lying between them. Germline assignment: CDR1 MDHEN and CDR2 SYDVKM. The CDR3 consists of 17 residues. Written as DNA, the CDR3 is TGTGCCAGCAGTCGGACCAACCTGGGAGGAAGCAATCAGCCCCAGCATTTT. Protein product: CASSRTNLGGSNQPQHF.

This rearrangement joins TRBV20-1 to TRBJ1-5; D may be TRBD1 (5 bases). With 1 base removed from V and 7 bases from J, the gap between germline ends came to 14 bases. Germline V gene lookup returns CDR1 DFQATT and CDR2 SNEGSKA (reference sequence). CDR3 length equals 14 residues. The CDR3 region is CSARGAGRRQPQHF. The CDR3 bases are TGCAGTGCTAGAGGTGCGGGGCGTCGACAGCCCCAGCATTTT.

The rearrangement joins TRBV20-1 to TRBJ2-5; 8 bases align to TRBD2. Germline values: CDR1 DFQATT, CDR2 SNEGSKA (reference sequence). The junction had 3 bases not matched to a gene; V was cut back by 4 bases and J by 2 bases. CDR3 size: 13 residues. The CDR3 loop reads CSATIAGQETQYF. CDR3 sequence (DNA): TGCAGTGCTACAATAGCGGGGCAAGAGACCCAGTACTTC.